The 19 T cell receptor beta chains below come from one sample, sequenced in a study of long-term antiretroviral therapy in people with HIV. The libraries were made with immunoSEQ v3.0 at survey level. The data were produced by immunoSEQ multiplex PCR, yet TCRdb's version contains in-frame clones alone and is incomplete. The sample lists roughly 40,000 clones, approximately 87% occurring once. This specimen consisted of unsorted PBMCs, obtained 1.2 years after starting antiretroviral therapy. The receptor set was obtained from a woman aged 50 to 65 with HIV.

This clone was observed once. The V call is TRBV11-2, the J call TRBJ2-3; a possible D gene is TRBD2 (6 bases). This CDR3 is 19 amino acids long. The V end lost 1 base, the J end lost 1 base, and 21 bases lay between the germline ends. Per the germline V gene, CDR1 is SGHAT and CDR2 is FQNNGV. The CDR3 protein is CASSLVHGLTDIRTDTQYF. The CDR3 bases are TGTGCCAGCAGCTTAGTTCATGGACTAACCGATATCCGCACAGATACGCAGTATTTT.

The gene calls are TRBV7-3 and TRBJ2-2; D is possibly TRBD2 (5 bases). Germline V gene lookup returns CDR1 SGHTA and CDR2 FQGTGA. V shed 5 bases and J shed 1 base, with 14 bases lying between them. The CDR3 covers 16 residues. This CDR3 reads CASSVTRTLNTGELFF. CDR3 nucleotide sequence: TGTGCCAGCAGCGTCACCCGGACTCTGAACACCGGGGAGCTGTTTTTT.

The chain uses TRBV19 and TRBJ1-5; no definite D call. This CDR3 has 13 residues. The V end lost 7 bases, the J end lost 9 bases, and 16 bases lay between the germline ends. Looked up from germline, CDR1 is LNHDA and CDR2 is SQIVND (reference sequence). DNA for the CDR3: TGTGCCAGTACTACCTACCCGGTGGGGCCCCAGCATTTT. Encoded protein: CASTTYPVGPQHF.

The chain carries TRBV15 and TRBJ1-2; possible D gene TRBD1, 6 bases. Per the germline V gene, CDR1 is LNHNV and CDR2 is YYDKDF (reference sequence). Trimming removed 0 bases from V and 0 bases from J, with 14 bases in between. The CDR3 consists of 17 residues. Written as DNA, the CDR3 is TGTGCCACCAGCAGAGATTACGGGGGCACAGCTAACTATGGCTACACCTTC. The encoded protein is CATSRDYGGTANYGYTF. Full variable domain (outside the CDR3, taken from reference TRBV15 and TRBJ1-2): DAMVIQNPRYQVTQFGKPVTLSCSQTLNHNVMYWYQQKSSQAPKLLFHYYDKDFNNEADTPDNFQSRRPNTSFCFLDIRSPGLGDTAMYLCATSRDYGGTANYGYTFGSGTRLTVV.

The V gene is TRBV6-6, the J gene TRBJ1-2; D is perhaps TRBD1 (6 bases). Germline CDR1 is MNHNY and CDR2 is SVGAGI (reference sequence). V gave up 10 bases and J gave up 4 bases, with 19 bases separating them. There are 14 residues in the CDR3. The CDR3 sequence is CATRFQGSLYGYTF. Here the CDR3 DNA reads TGTGCCACCAGATTCCAGGGGTCCCTCTATGGCTACACCTTC.

V usage is TRBV4-2 and J usage is TRBJ2-1, with D possibly called TRBD1 or TRBD2 (5 bases each). The germline V gene encodes CDR1 LGHNA and CDR2 YNFKEQ. The CDR3 is made up of 16 amino acids. V was trimmed by 0 bases and J by 9 bases, leaving 18 bases between them. This chain's CDR3 is CASSQDWDLESSEQFF. Here the CDR3 DNA reads TGTGCCAGCAGCCAAGATTGGGACCTCGAGTCTTCTGAGCAGTTCTTC.

A few counts support this clone. The chain links TRBV27 to TRBJ1-1, with D maybe TRBD1 (6 bases). Germline V gene data show CDR1 as MNHEY and CDR2 as SMNVEV (reference sequence). V dropped 4 bases and J dropped 0 bases, with 6 bases sitting between them. This CDR3 comprises 13 residues. The CDR3 region is CASSYRVNTEAFF. The CDR3 DNA reads as TGTGCCAGCAGTTACAGGGTGAACACTGAAGCTTTCTTT.

As DNA, the CDR3 is TGTGCCAGCAGCTTAGCCGCGGGGCCGAGCTCCTATAATTCACCCCTCCACTTT. It specifies CASSLAAGPSSYNSPLHF. The J gene is TRBJ1-6, the V gene TRBV7-9, with a weak D call TRBD1 (5 bases). Trimming took 0 bases from V and 0 from J, leaving 12 bases between them. This CDR3 contains 18 residues. Germline-derived CDR1 and CDR2 are SEHNR and FQNEAQ (reference sequence).

This clone turned up a few times. The chain links TRBV19 to TRBJ1-5; no clear D. The CDR3 is 18 amino acids. Trimming left V 3 bases short and J 5 bases short, with 23 bases between. Germline assignment: CDR1 LNHDA and CDR2 SQIVND (reference sequence). Here the CDR3 DNA reads TGTGCCAGTAGTATGACTTTCCCTTCGGTTACCATGTATCAGCCCCAGCATTTT. Encoded protein: CASSMTFPSVTMYQPQHF.

This clone was picked up a small number of times. CDR3: CASTKQGGFGYTF. CDR3 nucleotides: TGTGCCAGTACCAAACAGGGAGGGTTCGGCTACACCTTC. The chain carries TRBV19 and TRBJ1-2; maybe TRBD1 (6 bases). Per the germline V gene, CDR1 is LNHDA and CDR2 is SQIVND (reference sequence). The CDR3 covers 13 residues. Trimming took off 7 bases at V and 8 bases at J, with 17 bases between the two ends. The full variable domain, in which reference TRBV19 and TRBJ1-2 provide the parts outside the CDR3, is DGGITQSPKYLFRKEGQNVTLSCEQNLNHDAMYWYRQDPGQGLRLIYYSQIVNDFQKGDIAEGYSVSREKKESFPLTVTSAQKNPTAFYLCASTKQGGFGYTFGSGTRLTVV.

The CDR3 loop reads CASSFRAGTEAFF. The CDR3 region has the DNA TGTGCCAGCAGCTTCAGGGCAGGTACAGAAGCTTTCTTT. The V and J genes are TRBV11-2 and TRBJ1-1; D might be TRBD1 (5 bases). Germline assignment: CDR1 SGHAT and CDR2 FQNNGV. The CDR3 loop spans 13 amino acids. V was cut by 3 bases and J by 8 bases, with 13 bases left in between.

The chain is built from TRBV29-1 and TRBJ1-1, with a tentative D call TRBD1 (6 bases). CDR1 and CDR2 (germline): SQVTM, ANQGSEA. The CDR3 is made up of 13 amino acids. V lost 4 bases, J lost 4 bases, and 13 bases lay in between. The CDR3: CSVGGGGRTEAFF. Written as DNA, the CDR3 is TGCAGCGTTGGGGGAGGGGGTCGCACTGAAGCTTTCTTT.

The rearrangement links TRBV27 to TRBJ2-2; 9 nucleotides align to TRBD2. Germline CDR1 and CDR2: MNHEY and SMNVEV (reference sequence). V shed 4 bases and J 6 bases; nucleotides not matched to a gene: 6. This CDR3 contains 15 residues. The chain's CDR3 is CASSSPGLASGELFF. The CDR3 DNA reads TGTGCCAGCAGTTCCCCGGGACTAGCCTCCGGGGAGCTGTTTTTT.

The V and J genes are TRBV18 and TRBJ2-2; D possibly corresponds to TRBD1 (6 bases). CDR3 length: 13 residues. V lost 4 bases to trimming and J lost 6 bases, with 9 bases between them. Germline V gene data show CDR1 as KGHSH and CDR2 as LQKENI. CDR3 residues: CASSLEGAGELFF. The DNA for the CDR3 is TGTGCCAGCTCACTCGAGGGGGCCGGGGAGCTGTTTTTT.

In DNA form, the CDR3 reads TGCAGCGTTGCGGCAGTGACGACAGGCCGGGAAAAACTGTTTTTT. Translating gives CSVAAVTTGREKLFF. This chain joins TRBV29-1 and TRBJ1-4, with D tentatively TRBD1 (6 bases). Germline CDR1 reads SQVTM; CDR2 reads ANQGSEA. Trimming took 4 bases from V and 8 from J, leaving 20 bases between them. The CDR3 spans 15 residues.

This clone was seen only a few times. The chain joins TRBV7-2 to TRBJ1-1; D is undetermined. The CDR3 is made up of 13 amino acids. Germline values: CDR1 SGHTA, CDR2 FQGNSA. Trimming removed 2 bases from V and 1 base from J, with 5 bases in between. The CDR3 loop is CASSLTENTEAFF. The DNA for the CDR3 is TGTGCCAGCAGCTTAACGGAGAACACTGAAGCTTTCTTT.

J is TRBJ2-7 and V is TRBV7-9; D not certain. The germline V gene has CDR1 SEHNR and CDR2 FQNEAQ (reference sequence). V lost 1 base to trimming and J lost 6 bases, with 10 bases between them. This CDR3 spans 13 amino acids. Written as DNA, the CDR3 is TGTGCCAGCAGCTTAGAAGGCCTTCCCGAGCAGTACTTC. It codes for CASSLEGLPEQYF.

The V and J genes are TRBV23-1 and TRBJ1-1; D is unresolved. TRBV23-1 is an ORF, and what it does is uncertain. The CDR3 spans 13 residues. Trimming took 4 bases from V and 6 from J, leaving 12 bases between them. The CDR3: CASSRVGCAEAFF. Here the CDR3 DNA reads TGCGCCAGCAGTCGGGTGGGATGCGCTGAAGCTTTCTTT.

Worth noting for this clone: Compared with germline, one end of the junction differs, possibly owing to a read error. The rearrangement joins TRBV9 to TRBJ2-3, with D possibly TRBD1 on 7 matching bases. Germline values: CDR1 SGDLS, CDR2 YYNGEE. The CDR3 length is 15 residues. CDR3 residues: CASSVDGGGTDTQYF. CDR3 nucleotide sequence: TGTGCCAGCAGCGTAGATGGAGGGGGCACGGATACGCAGTATTTT.